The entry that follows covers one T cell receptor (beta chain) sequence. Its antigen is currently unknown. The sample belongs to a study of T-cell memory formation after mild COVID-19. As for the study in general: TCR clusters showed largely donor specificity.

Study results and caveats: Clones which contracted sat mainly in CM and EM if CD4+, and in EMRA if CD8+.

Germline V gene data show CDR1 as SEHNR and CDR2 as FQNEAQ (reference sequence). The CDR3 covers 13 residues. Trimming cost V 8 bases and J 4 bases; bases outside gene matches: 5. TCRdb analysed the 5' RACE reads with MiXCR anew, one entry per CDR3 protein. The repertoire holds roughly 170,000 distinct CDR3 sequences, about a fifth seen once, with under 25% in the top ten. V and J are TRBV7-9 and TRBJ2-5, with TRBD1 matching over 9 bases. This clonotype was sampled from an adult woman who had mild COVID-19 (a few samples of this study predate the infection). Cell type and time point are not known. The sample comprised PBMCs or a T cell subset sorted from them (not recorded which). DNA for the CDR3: TGTGCCAGCCGGACAGGGGCGGGAGAGACCCAGTACTTC. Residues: CASRTGAGETQYF.